This entry lists 18 T cell receptor beta chains sequenced from one sample in a study of a mutant IDH1 vaccine in newly diagnosed glioma. The antigens these receptors bind are not known. Indicated time point: week 23, last vaccination. The content of each vaccine dose was 300 ug of mutant IDH1 20-mer peptide, and topical imiquimod accompanied it. Profiled with immunoSEQ multiplex PCR; TCRdb holds only in-frame clones, not every one. The table lists more than 25,000 clones, around 89% of them singletons. The source was PBMCs, collected from a glioma patient whose treatment included an IDH1 peptide vaccine. The receptors were gathered from a man in his forties with glioma.

The chain combines TRBV5-1 with TRBJ2-1, with 9 bases matching TRBD1. Germline-derived CDR1 and CDR2 are SGHRS and YFSETQ. Trimming cost V 2 bases and J 8 bases; bases outside gene matches: 11. This CDR3 comprises 16 residues. CDR3 amino acids: CASSFPLGQGKDEQFF. The CDR3 DNA reads as TGCGCCAGCAGCTTCCCGTTGGGACAGGGTAAGGATGAGCAGTTCTTC.

V is TRBV28 and J is TRBJ1-5; D is perhaps TRBD1 (6 bases). Trimming shortened V by 6 bases and J by 6 bases, and 15 bases separated the two germline ends. Germline V CDR1 and CDR2: MDHEN, SYDVKM. The CDR3 runs to 14 residues. This CDR3 is CASSVAGGAQPQHF. CDR3 nucleotides: TGTGCCAGCAGCGTAGCGGGGGGGGCTCAGCCCCAGCATTTT.

The chain employs TRBV30 and TRBJ2-1; D might be TRBD2 (6 bases). Trimming left V 0 bases short and J 8 bases short, with 14 bases between. Germline assignment: CDR1 GTSNPN and CDR2 SVGIG (reference sequence). CDR3 length: 14 amino acids. CDR3 in amino acids: CAWSVRGRRDEQFF. DNA for the CDR3: TGTGCCTGGAGTGTACGAGGTCGGAGGGATGAGCAGTTCTTC.

This clone was seen only once. The chain carries TRBV30 and TRBJ1-1; perhaps TRBD1 as D (5 bases). The V and J ends lost 0 bases and 7 bases respectively, with 15 bases between them. The germline CDR1 and CDR2 sequences are GTSNPN and SVGIG (reference sequence). The CDR3 is 14 residues long. The CDR3 is CAWSVGTREGEAFF. The DNA for the CDR3 is TGTGCCTGGAGTGTAGGGACCCGAGAGGGTGAAGCTTTCTTT.

V and J are TRBV15 and TRBJ1-3; tentative D call: TRBD1 (6 bases). This CDR3 comprises 16 residues. V was clipped by 0 bases and J by 4 bases, with 13 bases between them. The germline gives CDR1 LNHNV, CDR2 YYDKDF (reference sequence). The CDR3 region has the DNA TGTGCCACCAGCAGAGATCGGGGGGCGAGCGGAAACACCATATATTTT. Its translation: CATSRDRGASGNTIYF.

The chain joins TRBV2 to TRBJ1-1, with 8 bases that match TRBD1. Germline CDR1 SNHLY, CDR2 FYNNEI. The V and J ends lost 5 bases and 1 base, in that order; junction bases with no gene match: 6. The CDR3 spans 15 residues. CDR3 residues: CASSHEGTGNTEAFF. The CDR3 DNA reads as TGTGCCAGCAGTCACGAGGGGACAGGGAACACTGAAGCTTTCTTT.

The chain is built from TRBV19 and TRBJ2-3, with D perhaps matching TRBD2 (5 bases). The V end lost 3 bases, the J end lost 0 bases, and 13 bases lay between the germline ends. The CDR3 totals 16 residues. Germline CDR1 is LNHDA and CDR2 is SQIVND (reference sequence). The CDR3 DNA reads TGTGCCAGTAGTATCGGAGGAGCCTACAGCACAGATACGCAGTATTTT. Amino acids: CASSIGGAYSTDTQYF.

The chain has TRBV2 and TRBJ1-1; the match to TRBD1 covers 11 bases. The CDR3 contains 15 residues. Germline assignment: CDR1 SNHLY and CDR2 FYNNEI. V trimming: 6 bases; J trimming: 4 bases; junction bases outside the gene matches: 7. The CDR3 region is CASRKGQGVSTEAFF. The CDR3 DNA is TGTGCCAGCAGGAAGGGACAGGGGGTATCCACTGAAGCTTTCTTT. The full variable domain, with the rest looked up from reference TRBV2 and TRBJ1-1, is EPEVTQTPSHQVTQMGQEVILRCVPISNHLYFYWYRQILGQKVEFLVSFYNNEISEKSEIFDDQFSVERPDGSNFTLKIRSTKLEDSAMYFCASRKGQGVSTEAFFGQGTRLTVV.

V is TRBV5-1 and J is TRBJ2-3; the D gene is possibly TRBD2 (5 bases). This CDR3 contains 17 residues. V lost 0 bases and J 2 bases, leaving 16 bases between the germline ends. Per germline, CDR1 SGHRS and CDR2 YFSETQ. For the CDR3, the DNA is TGCGCCAGCAGCTTGGGGGTTCGGGTCGGGAACACAGATACGCAGTATTTT. Translation gives CASSLGVRVGNTDTQYF.

This clone was detected once. The chain is built from TRBV19 and TRBJ2-2; D not certain. V gave up 0 bases and J gave up 0 bases, with 5 bases separating them. The CDR3 runs to 15 residues. Per germline, CDR1 LNHDA and CDR2 SQIVND (reference sequence). CDR3: CASSIDSANTGELFF. CDR3 DNA: TGTGCCAGTAGTATAGACAGCGCGAACACCGGGGAGCTGTTTTTT.

The gene calls are TRBV7-2 and TRBJ1-5; TRBD1 might be the D (5 bases). With 1 base removed from V and 3 bases from J, the gap between germline ends came to 7 bases. From germline, CDR1 is SGHTA and CDR2 FQGNSA. The CDR3 is 14 amino acids. The CDR3 sequence is CASSLGGFNQPQHF. The CDR3 region has the DNA TGTGCCAGCAGCTTAGGGGGGTTCAATCAGCCCCAGCATTTT.

J is TRBJ1-2 and V is TRBV15; 7 nucleotides agree with TRBD1. The germline CDR1 and CDR2 sequences are LNHNV and YYDKDF (reference sequence). Trimming at V came to 2 bases and at J to 6 bases, leaving 9 bases not matched to a gene. The CDR3 extends over 15 amino acids. CDR3 bases: TGTGCCACCAGCAGACGGACAGGCGATTTCGATGGCTACACCTTC. Amino acid sequence: CATSRRTGDFDGYTF.

This clone was picked up a small number of times. The chain recombines TRBV7-3 with TRBJ1-5, with D perhaps matching TRBD1 (5 bases). V was pared by 1 base and J by 1 base, with 17 bases between. The CDR3 is 18 amino acids. Germline V gene data show CDR1 as SGHTA and CDR2 as FQGTGA. This CDR3 reads CASSLRGRVRPSNQPQHF. The CDR3 DNA is TGTGCCAGCAGCTTAAGGGGCAGGGTGAGGCCCAGCAATCAGCCCCAGCATTTT.

The chain links TRBV6-6 to TRBJ1-5; D uncertain. Trimming took off 0 bases at V and 9 bases at J, with 15 bases between the two ends. Germline-derived CDR1 and CDR2 are MNHNY and SVGAGI (reference sequence). This CDR3 region has 15 residues. The CDR3: CASSYSTAVELPQHF. The CDR3 nucleotides are TGTGCCAGCAGTTACTCGACGGCTGTCGAGCTGCCCCAGCATTTT.

This chain connects TRBV29-1 to TRBJ2-2, with a possible D match to TRBD1 (5 bases). V lost 7 bases and J lost 6, with 21 bases in between. The germline CDR1 and CDR2 sequences are SQVTM and ANQGSEA. The CDR3 spans 15 residues. In DNA, the CDR3 is TGCAGCGGCGGTCGGGCAGGGATGAGCTCCGGGGAGCTGTTTTTT. The encoded protein is CSGGRAGMSSGELFF.

The chain employs TRBV15 and TRBJ1-1; D remains ambiguous. Germline assignment: CDR1 LNHNV and CDR2 YYDKDF (reference sequence). Trimming took off 5 bases at V and 4 bases at J, with 17 bases between the two ends. There are 15 residues in the CDR3. This chain's CDR3 is CATSLSGSIGTEAFF. CDR3 DNA: TGTGCCACCAGCTTATCCGGGAGTATCGGCACTGAAGCTTTCTTT. Variable domain in full (rest from reference TRBV15 and TRBJ1-1): DAMVIQNPRYQVTQFGKPVTLSCSQTLNHNVMYWYQQKSSQAPKLLFHYYDKDFNNEADTPDNFQSRRPNTSFCFLDIRSPGLGDTAMYLCATSLSGSIGTEAFFGQGTRLTVV.

V and J are TRBV5-1 and TRBJ2-1; 14 bases align to TRBD2. Germline loops: CDR1 SGHRS, CDR2 YFSETQ. This CDR3 is built from 17 residues. Trimming at V came to 3 bases and at J to 7 bases, leaving 9 bases not matched to a gene. The CDR3 spells CASSSRTSGGPGNEQFF. The DNA for the CDR3 is TGCGCCAGCAGCTCCCGGACTAGCGGGGGGCCGGGAAATGAGCAGTTCTTC.

The J gene is TRBJ1-4, the V gene TRBV4-2; the D is unclear. This CDR3 comprises 12 residues. The germline V gene has CDR1 LGHNA and CDR2 YNFKEQ. The ends were cut back, 2 bases at V and 14 bases at J, with 12 bases in the middle. The CDR3 loop reads CASSQPRRELFF. The CDR3 coding sequence is TGTGCCAGCAGCCAACCGCGCCGAGAGCTGTTTTTT.